This T cell receptor (beta chain) came from a study of response to subunit inactivated influenza vaccine. Via MiXCR, TCRdb re-called the RT-PCR reads, giving one row per CDR3 protein. Of roughly 760,000 distinct CDR3 sequences listed, about 20% are singletons. Trimming removed 6 bases at V and 1 base at J, with 13 bases between. The CDR3 runs 15 residues. In germline, CDR1 is MDHEN, CDR2 SYDVKM. This rearrangement joins TRBV28 to TRBJ1-5, with TRBD1 as a possible D gene (6 bases). Sequencing used PBMCs from blood, obtained around 5 days after vaccination. This TCR derives from a man aged 50-60 years who received an inactivated influenza vaccine. Here the CDR3 DNA reads TGTGCCAGCAGAACGCCGACAGGAAGCAATCAGCCCCAGCATTTT. This codes for CASRTPTGSNQPQHF.